What follows are 15 T cell receptor beta chains derived from one specimen sequenced in a study of response to subunit inactivated influenza vaccine. TCRdb processed the RT-PCR reads anew with MiXCR; each CDR3 protein has one entry. Of almost 250,000 distinct CDR3 sequences listed, less than 15% were seen once; the top ten hold 7.5% to 10%. The sequences come from non-naive T cells sorted from PBMCs, collected roughly 2 weeks before vaccination. Source of these receptors: a middle-aged man who received an inactivated influenza vaccine.

The table lists this clonotype with a few counts. This CDR3 reads CASSQDRYNEQFF. The DNA of the CDR3 is TGTGCCAGCAGCCAAGATCGGTACAATGAGCAGTTCTTC. This chain connects TRBV3-1 to TRBJ2-1; D gene uncertain. The CDR3 totals 13 residues. Trimming stripped 0 bases from V and 4 bases from J, with 4 bases between. CDR1 and CDR2 from the germline V gene are LGHDT and YNNKEL (reference sequence).

This clonotype was counted a few times. V and J are TRBV28 and TRBJ2-7, with D perhaps being TRBD1 or TRBD2 (6 bases each). The CDR3 extends over 14 amino acids. V was cut by 5 bases and J by 3 bases, with 14 bases left in between. The germline CDR1 and CDR2 sequences are MDHEN and SYDVKM. CDR3 in DNA: TGTGCCAGCAGTGGTGAGGGGGGCGGCTACGAGCAGTACTTC. As protein: CASSGEGGGYEQYF. The full variable domain, in which reference TRBV28 and TRBJ2-7 provide the parts outside the CDR3, is DVKVTQSSRYLVKRTGEKVFLECVQDMDHENMFWYRQDPGLGLRLIYFSYDVKMKEKGDIPEGYSVSREKKERFSLILESASTNQTSMYLCASSGEGGGYEQYFGPGTRLTVT.

This clonotype was counted between two and nine times. The V gene is TRBV11-2, the J gene TRBJ1-1; D ambiguous. Germline CDR1 and CDR2: SGHAT and FQNNGV. Trimming took 7 bases from V and 11 from J, leaving 17 bases between them. This CDR3 has 12 residues. The CDR3 bases are TGTGCCAGCAACTCAAACGGGGTCGTCGCTTTCTTT. Translating it yields CASNSNGVVAFF.

The chain carries TRBV27 and TRBJ2-3; 10 bases align to TRBD1. Per the germline V gene, CDR1 is MNHEY and CDR2 is SMNVEV (reference sequence). This CDR3 is built from 14 residues. V was clipped by 6 bases and J by 4 bases; unmatched bases: 4. This chain's CDR3 is CASRATGGPDTQYF. The CDR3 bases are TGTGCCAGCAGAGCGACAGGGGGCCCAGATACGCAGTATTTT.

The chain employs TRBV6-2 or TRBV6-3 and TRBJ2-7, with D tentatively TRBD2 (6 bases). The CDR3 contains 13 residues. Trimming pared 8 bases from V and 2 bases from J, leaving 13 bases between. Germline CDR1 and CDR2: MNHEY and SVGEGT. For the CDR3, the DNA is TGTGCCAGCGGTCGGGACTCTCCCTACGAGCAGTACTTC. As protein: CASGRDSPYEQYF.

This clonotype was seen many times. This chain uses TRBV5-1 with TRBJ2-7, with a tentative D call TRBD1 (7 bases). V lost 3 bases, J lost 8 bases, and 18 bases lay in between. This CDR3 is 14 amino acids long. Germline values: CDR1 SGHRS, CDR2 YFSETQ. The CDR3 loop reads CASSSGGPDSQQYF. As DNA, the CDR3 is TGCGCCAGCAGCTCAGGGGGGCCCGACTCCCAGCAGTACTTC.

This clonotype was observed at least ten times. The chain links TRBV20-1 to TRBJ2-7; no clear D gene. There are 16 residues in the CDR3. Trimming took 3 bases from V and 5 from J, leaving 23 bases between them. Germline V lookup: CDR1 DFQATT, CDR2 SNEGSKA (reference sequence). CDR3 DNA sequence: TGCAGTGCTAGGGGTATTAGTCCAGACACCTTAAACGAGCAGTACTTC. This gives the protein CSARGISPDTLNEQYF.

Turning to this clonotype: A much larger clone differs from this one at a single base, so this may be a read error. This rearrangement joins TRBV7-9 to TRBJ1-1, with D possibly being TRBD1 (5 bases). Germline V gene data show CDR1 as SEHNR and CDR2 as FQNEAQ (reference sequence). CDR3 size: 13 residues. DNA of the CDR3: TGTGCCGGCAGCACCGGACAGAACACTGAAGCTTTCTTT. Translation gives CAGSTGQNTEAFF.

There are many counts of this clonotype. This chain connects TRBV12-3 or TRBV12-4 to TRBJ1-5; D not certain. This CDR3 region has 15 residues. The V and J ends lost 6 bases and 2 bases respectively, with 14 bases between them. DNA of the CDR3: TGTGCCAGCAGCCCGGTGGGGAGCCGCAATCAGCCCCAGCATTTT. This codes for CASSPVGSRNQPQHF.

This clonotype was counted many times. This sequence joins TRBV18 and TRBJ1-1; no clear D. This CDR3 contains 13 residues. Trimming removed 2 bases at V and 0 bases at J, with 4 bases between. Germline loops: CDR1 KGHSH, CDR2 LQKENI. The CDR3 region is CASSPDLNTEAFF. The CDR3 region has the DNA TGTGCCAGCTCACCAGACTTGAACACTGAAGCTTTCTTT.

This clonotype was counted a few times. The chain uses TRBV10-3 and TRBJ2-1, with 8 bases fitting TRBD2. The CDR3 has 15 residues. The V gene end was trimmed by 7 bases and the J gene end by 7 bases; junction bases not matched to a gene: 12. The V gene's germline CDR1 is ENHRY and CDR2 SYGVKD. The CDR3 nucleotides read TGTGCCATCAACCCCGGGGGGGCCGTTAGTAATGAGCAGTTCTTC. Amino acids: CAINPGGAVSNEQFF.

Worth noting for this clonotype: A much larger clone differs by one base, so this may be a read error. J is TRBJ2-2 and V is TRBV6-6; no definite D call. Germline values: CDR1 MNHNY, CDR2 SVGAGI (reference sequence). There are 11 residues in the CDR3. Between the trimmed V and J ends, which lost 5 bases and 12 bases, there was a span of 10 bases. DNA for the CDR3: TGTGCCAGCAGTCACGAGAGGAAGCTGTTTTTT. It yields the protein CASSHERKLFF.

The table lists this clonotype with a few counts. The rearrangement links TRBV15 to TRBJ2-1; 12 bases map to TRBD1. Trimming at V came to 6 bases and at J to 7 bases, leaving 7 bases not matched to a gene. There are 15 residues in the CDR3. CDR1 LNHNV and CDR2 YYDKDF come from the germline V gene (reference sequence). CDR3: CATRLGTGGRNEQFF. CDR3 coding DNA: TGTGCCACCAGATTAGGGACAGGGGGCCGGAATGAGCAGTTCTTC.

This clonotype was seen more than once but under ten times. The CDR3 bases are TGTGCCAGCAGCTTAGGGGGCGGGGGCCTCACCTACGAGCAGTACTTC. Translation gives CASSLGGGGLTYEQYF. The chain carries TRBV7-2 and TRBJ2-7, with a possible D match to TRBD2 (7 bases). Germline CDR1 SGHTA, CDR2 FQGNSA. This CDR3 has 16 residues. Trimming left V 1 base short and J 2 bases short, with 15 bases between.

The chain combines TRBV20-1 with TRBJ2-7; 10 positions match TRBD2. Germline loops: CDR1 DFQATT, CDR2 SNEGSKA (reference sequence). This CDR3 has 20 residues. The trim removed 4 bases at V and 2 bases at J, leaving 23 bases unmatched. The chain's CDR3 is CSATIPANSGRFFEPYEQYF. The CDR3 DNA reads TGCAGTGCTACCATTCCCGCGAATAGCGGGAGGTTCTTCGAGCCCTACGAGCAGTACTTC.